This is a list of T cell receptor beta chains from one sample in a study of T cells in narcolepsy. Clones were read by immunoSEQ multiplex PCR, and TCRdb kept only the in-frame ones, dropping some. The sample holds tens of thousands of clones; approximately 88% are singletons and the top ten take approximately 1.2%. The sample taken for sequencing was CD45RA- memory CD4+ T cells from PBMCs. These receptors all come from a human donor with narcolepsy. Each CDR3 is given with its conserved first and last residue. The D gene is left open where the match is weak. Size is stated for part of the rows, as once, few or many counts, or as a class when the clone is expanded.

abundance	j_gene	d_gene	v_gene	CDR3aa	CDR3nt
once	TRBJ2-7	TRBD2	TRBV9	CASSVNSGSIYEQYF	TGTGCCAGCAGCGTAAATAGCGGGAGTATCTACGAGCAGTACTTC
NA	TRBJ2-2	NA	TRBV5-4	CASSLAGGVTGELFF	TGTGCCAGCAGCTTGGCGGGGGGCGTGACCGGGGAGCTGTTTTTT
few	TRBJ2-7	NA	TRBV6-1	CASRARDGAYEQYF	TGTGCCAGCCGGGCGCGGGACGGAGCCTACGAGCAGTACTTC
NA	TRBJ1-5	NA	TRBV10-3	CAISLGPMQPQHF	TGTGCCATCAGTCTTGGACCTATGCAGCCCCAGCATTTT
NA	TRBJ2-7	TRBD2	TRBV11-2	CASSHWTSGDYEQYF	TGTGCCAGCAGCCATTGGACTAGCGGGGATTACGAGCAGTACTTC
NA	TRBJ2-5	NA	TRBV5-1	CASSLGGPQGRGETQYF	TGCGCCAGCAGCTTGGGGGGACCCCAGGGGCGCGGTGAGACCCAGTACTTC
NA	TRBJ1-1	NA	TRBV5-5	CASSTNQARRAAFF	TGTGCCAGCAGCACCAACCAAGCAAGAAGAGCAGCTTTCTTT
NA	TRBJ2-7	TRBD1	TRBV11-3	CASSSGQGRTYEQYF	TGTGCCAGCAGCTCCGGACAGGGGAGAACCTACGAGCAGTACTTC
NA	TRBJ2-5	TRBD2	TRBV6-6	CASREGRGGRETQYF	TGTGCCAGCAGGGAGGGACGGGGGGGCCGGGAGACCCAGTACTTC
NA	TRBJ1-3	NA	TRBV18	CASSPMRSSGNTIYF	TGTGCCAGCTCACCCATGAGGAGCTCTGGAAACACCATATATTTT
NA	TRBJ1-5	TRBD1	TRBV19	CASTITGGTNQPQHF	TGTGCCAGTACCATAACAGGGGGGACCAATCAGCCCCAGCATTTT
NA	TRBJ2-1	NA	TRBV5-1	CASSPANTYNEQFF	TGCGCCAGCAGCCCAGCGAATACCTACAATGAGCAGTTCTTC
few	TRBJ1-4	NA	TRBV15	CATSRARGSANEKLFF	TGTGCCACCAGCAGGGCAAGAGGTTCGGCTAATGAAAAACTGTTTTTT
NA	TRBJ2-7	NA	TRBV5-5	CASSLAGRSYEQYF	TGTGCCAGCAGCTTGGCGGGCAGGTCCTACGAGCAGTACTTC
NA	TRBJ2-1	TRBD2	TRBV5-6	CASSLGAGGFEQFF	TGTGCCAGCAGCTTGGGCGCGGGAGGGTTTGAGCAGTTCTTC
NA	TRBJ2-7	NA	TRBV9	CASSAREGTYEQYF	TGTGCCAGCAGTGCCAGGGAAGGAACCTACGAGCAGTACTTC
NA	TRBJ2-1	TRBD2	TRBV4-1	CASSQGLSSGVSYNEQFF	TGCGCCAGCAGCCAAGGTTTGTCTAGCGGGGTCTCCTACAATGAGCAGTTCTTC
NA	TRBJ2-1	NA	TRBV7-3	CASSPGVEAGNEQFF	TGTGCCAGCAGCCCCGGTGTTGAGGCGGGGAATGAGCAGTTCTTC
NA	TRBJ1-1	NA	TRBV4-1	CASSDLGMQGGTEAFF	TGCGCCAGCAGTGACTTGGGGATGCAGGGCGGCACTGAAGCTTTCTTT
NA	TRBJ2-3	NA	TRBV9	CASSATGTTQTDTQYF	TGTGCCAGCAGCGCGACCGGGACCACACAGACAGATACGCAGTATTTT
NA	TRBJ2-3	NA	TRBV28	CASMSPGSTDTQYF	TGTGCCAGCATGAGCCCGGGGAGCACAGATACGCAGTATTTT
NA	TRBJ1-3	TRBD1	TRBV11-2	CASSSRDSAISGNTIYF	TGTGCCAGCAGCTCCCGGGACAGTGCTATCTCTGGAAACACCATATATTTT
NA	TRBJ1-4	NA	TRBV18	CASSPQKGNEKLFF	TGTGCCAGCTCACCTCAGAAGGGAAATGAAAAACTGTTTTTT
NA	TRBJ1-6	TRBD1	TRBV28	CATTRDSLNSPLHF	TGTGCCACAACCAGGGACAGTTTAAATTCACCCCTCCACTTT
medium-sized	TRBJ2-1	TRBD2	TRBV15	CATRLAGGTYNEQFF	TGTGCCACCAGGTTAGCGGGAGGAACATACAATGAGCAGTTCTTC
once	TRBJ2-5	NA	TRBV5-4	CASSFATAQETQYF	TGTGCCAGCAGCTTTGCGACGGCGCAAGAGACCCAGTACTTC
NA	TRBJ2-5	NA	TRBV30	CAPLSPETQYF	TGTGCCCCCCTCTCCCCTGAGACCCAGTACTTC
NA	TRBJ2-5	TRBD1	TRBV19	CASSIGPTGGETQYF	TGTGCCAGTAGTATAGGCCCGACAGGGGGGGAGACCCAGTACTTC
NA	TRBJ2-5	NA	TRBV9	CASSVGALETQYF	TGTGCCAGCAGCGTAGGGGCCCTAGAGACCCAGTACTTC
NA	TRBJ1-1	NA	TRBV28	CASSLTQGGTEAFF	TGTGCCAGCAGTCTCACGCAGGGAGGCACTGAAGCTTTCTTT
NA	TRBJ1-2	TRBD1	TRBV7-2	CASSQDRGQGYTF	TGCGCCAGCAGCCAAGACAGGGGGCAAGGCTACACCTTC
NA	TRBJ1-1	NA	TRBV19	CASLPRTGLVPILEAFF	TGTGCCAGTCTCCCCAGGACGGGCCTGGTCCCGATACTTGAAGCTTTCTTT
NA	TRBJ1-2	TRBD1	TRBV20-1	CSAGTDYGYTF	TGCAGTGCGGGGACAGACTATGGCTACACCTTC